This T cell receptor beta chain was observed in a study of cytomegalovirus exposure and HLA in healthy donors. In germline, CDR1 is MNHEY, CDR2 SMNVEV (reference sequence). The CDR3 contains 16 residues. V shed 5 bases and J 4 bases; nucleotides not matched to a gene: 14. Study-level findings and limits: Later analysis indicated greater clonal expansion among HLA-associated TCR beta chains than among equally common other chains. It is likely that the observed cluster of highly shared sequence variants was a sequencing artifact.

With respect to this clone: The target antigen is unknown.

It was with 60 Vbeta and 13 Jbeta primers that the PCR ran. Assay used: immunoSEQ multiplex PCR; TCRdb lists only in-frame clones, some missing. This table holds under 200,000 clones, approximately 78% found once. The sample consisted of PBMCs. The J gene is TRBJ2-7, the V gene TRBV27; 7 nucleotides line up with TRBD1. The clonotype originates from a woman aged 35 to 49 in good health and CMV-seronegative. The CDR3 here is CASSPHRQGTRYEQYF. CDR3 nucleotides: TGTGCCAGCAGTCCCCATAGACAGGGAACACGATACGAGCAGTACTTC.